The 32 T cell receptor beta chains given below trace back to one sample, sequenced in a study of blood T cell repertoires in COVID-19. Libraries were prepared by immunoSEQ multiplex PCR; TCRdb keeps only in-frame clonotypes and omits some of them. Of tens of thousands of clones detected, 90% to 95% appear once; the ten largest clones hold about 6%. The sequenced sample was peripheral blood. The receptors were sampled from a human donor in a cohort sampled during active COVID-19.

The gene calls are TRBV7-9 and TRBJ1-4; 9 bases map to TRBD1. Germline values: CDR1 SEHNR, CDR2 FQNEAQ (reference sequence). Germline trimming cut 4 bases from V and 8 bases from J; bases unmatched to any gene: 8. This CDR3 comprises 15 residues. CDR3 residues: CASSSSGTGREKLFF. CDR3 bases: TGTGCCAGCAGCTCGTCCGGGACAGGGAGGGAAAAACTGTTTTTT.

The table lists this clone with many counts. The V and J genes are TRBV5-1 and TRBJ1-3; 9 bases match TRBD1. The germline V gene has CDR1 SGHRS and CDR2 YFSETQ. V shed 4 bases and J 2 bases; nucleotides not matched to a gene: 7. The CDR3 length is 16 residues. CDR3 coding DNA: TGCGCCAGCAGCCGGACAGGGGACTTGACTGGAAACACCATATATTTT. Its translation is CASSRTGDLTGNTIYF.

The chain carries TRBV5-1 and TRBJ2-1; tentative D call: TRBD2 (6 bases). V was shortened by 4 bases and J by 3 bases, with 20 bases between the two germline ends. The germline V gene has CDR1 SGHRS and CDR2 YFSETQ. The CDR3 is 17 amino acids. CDR3 sequence reads: CASSPSWGDPLYNEQFF. As DNA, the CDR3 is TGCGCCAGCAGCCCTTCATGGGGGGACCCACTCTACAATGAGCAGTTCTTC.

This rearrangement joins TRBV5-1 to TRBJ2-2; no definite D call. Germline-derived CDR1 and CDR2 are SGHRS and YFSETQ. The CDR3 sequence is 13 residues long. V was clipped by 0 bases and J by 6 bases, with 6 bases between them. CDR3 DNA sequence: TGCGCCAGCAGCTTGGAACAGTCCGGGGAGCTGTTTTTT. Translating it yields CASSLEQSGELFF. Full variable domain (missing parts from reference TRBV5-1 and TRBJ2-2): KAGVTQTPRYLIKTRGQQVTLSCSPISGHRSVSWYQQTPGQGLQFLFEYFSETQRNKGNFPGRFSGRQFSNSRSEMNVSTLELGDSALYLCASSLEQSGELFFGEGSRLTVL.

This clone was observed once. V usage is TRBV7-8 and J usage is TRBJ2-7; D may be TRBD1 (7 bases). CDR1 is SGHVS, CDR2 FQNEAQ, per germline. V was shortened by 3 bases and J by 5 bases, with 17 bases between the two germline ends. CDR3 length: 15 amino acids. The DNA of the CDR3 is TGTGCCAGCAGCTTGGGGGGACAGACGAGCAACGAGCAGTACTTC. Encoded protein: CASSLGGQTSNEQYF. The full variable domain, in which reference TRBV7-8 and TRBJ2-7 provide the parts outside the CDR3, is GAGVSQSPRYKVAKRGQDVALRCDPISGHVSLFWYQQALGQGPEFLTYFQNEAQLDKSGLPSDRFFAERPEGSVSTLKIQRTQQEDSAVYLCASSLGGQTSNEQYFGPGTRLTVT.

The V call is TRBV19, the J call TRBJ2-6; 7 bases are a match to TRBD1. V trimming: 3 bases; J trimming: 2 bases; junction bases outside the gene matches: 7. The CDR3 contains 17 residues. CDR1 and CDR2 from the germline V gene are LNHDA and SQIVND (reference sequence). The CDR3 region is CASSISSDRPGANVLTF. CDR3 nucleotide sequence: TGTGCCAGTAGTATCTCCTCGGACAGGCCTGGGGCCAACGTCCTGACTTTC.

The chain recombines TRBV6-2 or TRBV6-3 with TRBJ1-1, with D possibly matching TRBD1 (5 bases). V gave up 5 bases and J gave up 4 bases, with 14 bases separating them. In germline, CDR1 is MNHEY, CDR2 SVGEGT. CDR3 length: 14 residues. CDR3 DNA: TGTGCCAGCAGTGACCCTGGGGGGGTCACTGAAGCTTTCTTT. Translated: CASSDPGGVTEAFF.

The chain recombines TRBV10-3 with TRBJ1-5; unclear D gene. The germline V gene has CDR1 ENHRY and CDR2 SYGVKD. CDR3 length equals 13 residues. Between the trimmed V and J ends, which lost 2 bases and 5 bases, there was a span of 7 bases. CDR3 sequence: CAISEVQYQPQHF. DNA of the CDR3: TGTGCCATCAGTGAGGTACAATATCAGCCCCAGCATTTT.

V and J are TRBV4-3 and TRBJ2-1; maybe TRBD2 (6 bases). The CDR3 spans 17 residues. The V end lost 0 bases, the J end lost 6 bases, and 18 bases lay between the germline ends. Germline CDR1 is LGHNA and CDR2 is YSLEER. CDR3 loop: CASSQDRVGGKGNEQFF. CDR3 in DNA: TGCGCCAGCAGCCAAGATCGGGTGGGGGGAAAGGGCAATGAGCAGTTCTTC.

The chain uses TRBV7-9 and TRBJ1-4; 9 nucleotides line up with TRBD1. The CDR3 runs 14 residues. Unmatched junction bases numbered 4, after V lost 3 bases and J lost 8 bases. Germline lookup yields CDR1 SEHNR and CDR2 FQNEAQ (reference sequence). The CDR3 region is CASSFTGGGEKLFF. As DNA, the CDR3 is TGTGCCAGCAGCTTCACAGGGGGCGGAGAAAAACTGTTTTTT.

In its sample, this clone was seen once. The chain carries TRBV29-1 and TRBJ2-7; a possible D gene is TRBD2 (5 bases). The germline CDR1 and CDR2 sequences are SQVTM and ANQGSEA. Trimming took 4 bases from V and 3 from J, leaving 13 bases between them. The CDR3 spans 13 residues. The CDR3 region has the DNA TGCAGCGTTGTCGGACTCAGCGGCTACGAGCAGTACTTC. This codes for CSVVGLSGYEQYF.

V usage is TRBV6-5 and J usage is TRBJ2-7; D remains unclear. Germline assignment: CDR1 MNHEY and CDR2 SVGAGI. The CDR3 loop spans 13 amino acids. Trimming cost V 0 bases and J 3 bases, with 6 bases left between them. CDR3 nucleotides: TGTGCCAGCAGTTACTCGAGAGGCTACGAGCAGTACTTC. The encoded protein is CASSYSRGYEQYF.

The V gene is TRBV4-3, the J gene TRBJ1-5; 7 bases match TRBD1. V gave up 3 bases and J gave up 1 base; unmatched junction bases: 9. The CDR3 runs to 17 residues. The germline gives CDR1 LGHNA, CDR2 YSLEER. CDR3 DNA sequence: TGCGCCAGCAGCCAGGCCAGGAGGGGGCGAAGCAATCAGCCCCAGCATTTT. Encoded protein: CASSQARRGRSNQPQHF.

The V gene is TRBV3-1 (or the pseudogene TRBV3-2), the J gene TRBJ2-6; 8 bases are a match to TRBD2. Germline values: CDR1 LGHDT, CDR2 YNNKEL (reference sequence). The ends lost 5 bases at V and 0 bases at J; junction bases unmatched: 6. CDR3 length equals 17 residues. The CDR3 spells CASSDESGSSGANVLTF. CDR3 sequence (DNA): TGTGCCAGCAGCGATGAAAGCGGGAGCTCTGGGGCCAACGTCCTGACTTTC.

The J gene is TRBJ1-3, the V gene TRBV5-1; 11 bases are a match to TRBD1. Germline V gene data show CDR1 as SGHRS and CDR2 as YFSETQ. The CDR3 is made up of 16 amino acids. The trim removed 0 bases at V and 2 bases at J, leaving 1 base unmatched. This CDR3 is CASSLGTGGTGNTIYF. The CDR3 region has the DNA TGCGCCAGCAGCTTGGGGACAGGGGGCACTGGAAACACCATATATTTT.

The chain joins TRBV4-3 to TRBJ1-4, with 9 bases lining up with TRBD1. The junction had 3 bases not matched to a gene; V was cut back by 0 bases and J by 4 bases. CDR3 size: 16 residues. Germline lookup yields CDR1 LGHNA and CDR2 YSLEER. CDR3 protein: CASSQDRGQGNEKLFF. Here the CDR3 DNA reads TGCGCCAGCAGCCAAGATAGGGGACAGGGTAATGAAAAACTGTTTTTT.

The gene calls are TRBV5-8 and TRBJ1-2; D ambiguous. This CDR3 has 14 residues. Germline V lookup: CDR1 SGHTS, CDR2 YDEGEE. Trimming cost V 0 bases and J 6 bases, with 12 bases left between them. The CDR3 DNA reads as TGTGCCAGCAGCTTGGCGGGGATTTTGGATGGCTACACCTTC. As protein: CASSLAGILDGYTF.

The chain uses TRBV5-1 and TRBJ2-2; 11 nucleotides agree with TRBD1. The CDR3 is 15 residues long. The junction had 7 bases not matched to a gene; V was cut back by 4 bases and J by 8 bases. From germline, CDR1 is SGHRS and CDR2 YFSETQ. This CDR3 is CASSLGQGASGELFF. CDR3 nucleotides: TGCGCCAGCAGCCTAGGACAGGGGGCCTCGGGGGAGCTGTTTTTT.

The rearrangement joins TRBV10-1 to TRBJ2-1, with 9 bases fitting TRBD2. Trimming cost V 6 bases and J 4 bases; bases outside gene matches: 7. From germline, CDR1 is WNHNN and CDR2 SYGVQD (reference sequence). The CDR3 extends over 15 amino acids. CDR3 protein: CASSDTSGGYNEQFF. The CDR3 DNA is TGCGCCAGCAGCGATACCAGCGGGGGGTACAATGAGCAGTTCTTC.

The J gene is TRBJ2-3, the V gene TRBV2; 11 nucleotides agree with TRBD2. The CDR3 runs to 18 residues. J was trimmed by 2 bases and V by 3 bases; bases with no gene match: 10. Germline lookup yields CDR1 SNHLY and CDR2 FYNNEI. The CDR3 coding sequence is TGTGCCAGCAGTGAGATGGGTAGCGGGGGGGCCATCACAGATACGCAGTATTTT. Protein product: CASSEMGSGGAITDTQYF.

V is TRBV5-1 and J is TRBJ2-3; a possible D gene is TRBD1 (5 bases). CDR3 size: 12 residues. Germline V CDR1 and CDR2: SGHRS, YFSETQ. Trimming stripped 2 bases from V and 9 bases from J, with 10 bases between. The CDR3 bases are TGCGCCAGCAGCTTAGATCAGGGAACGCAGTATTTT. It encodes CASSLDQGTQYF. Using reference TRBV5-1 and TRBJ2-3 for the parts outside the CDR3, the full variable domain is KAGVTQTPRYLIKTRGQQVTLSCSPISGHRSVSWYQQTPGQGLQFLFEYFSETQRNKGNFPGRFSGRQFSNSRSEMNVSTLELGDSALYLCASSLDQGTQYFGPGTRLTVL.

The chain is built from TRBV5-1 and TRBJ2-1; 12 bases are shared with TRBD2. In germline, CDR1 is SGHRS, CDR2 YFSETQ. The V and J ends lost 0 bases and 1 base, in that order; junction bases with no gene match: 8. CDR3 length: 19 amino acids. CDR3 DNA: TGCGCCAGCAGCTTGGGACTAGCGGGGGTACACGCGTCCTACAATGAGCAGTTCTTC. Its protein is CASSLGLAGVHASYNEQFF.

The chain joins TRBV5-1 to TRBJ2-5; TRBD2 might be the D (5 bases). V lost 4 bases, J lost 2 bases, and 15 bases lay in between. The CDR3 is 15 residues long. Germline values: CDR1 SGHRS, CDR2 YFSETQ. CDR3 residues: CASSQVSTTQETQYF. The CDR3 bases are TGCGCCAGCAGCCAGGTATCGACTACTCAAGAGACCCAGTACTTC.

The genes are TRBV10-2 and TRBJ1-1; D is uncertain. The CDR3 sequence is 14 residues long. The V gene's germline CDR1 is WSHSY and CDR2 SAAADI. The V gene lost 0 bases and the J gene lost 0 bases, with 5 bases spanning the gap. This chain's CDR3 is CASSESPMNTEAFF. The DNA of the CDR3 is TGCGCCAGCAGTGAGTCCCCTATGAACACTGAAGCTTTCTTT.

This chain connects TRBV19 to TRBJ2-3, with 10 nucleotides matching TRBD2. Trimming at V came to 5 bases and at J to 4 bases, leaving 12 bases not matched to a gene. The CDR3 length is 17 residues. Germline lookup yields CDR1 LNHDA and CDR2 SQIVND (reference sequence). Written as DNA, the CDR3 is TGTGCCAGTAGTCCCCGACGAATAGCGGGGGGCGCAGATACGCAGTATTTT. It is translated as CASSPRRIAGGADTQYF.

CDR3 sequence (DNA): TGTGCCAGAAGCTATTCGGGGGGCCGCACAGATACGCAGTATTTT. It specifies CARSYSGGRTDTQYF. V gene TRBV5-3 combines with J gene TRBJ2-3; weak D call: TRBD2 (7 bases). TRBV5-3 is filed as an ORF, its function uncertain. Trimming left V 3 bases short and J 1 base short, with 12 bases between. The CDR3 has 15 residues.

J is TRBJ2-5 and V is TRBV7-8; TRBD2 agrees at 9 bases. The junction had 12 bases not matched to a gene; V was cut back by 1 base and J by 0 bases. The germline V gene has CDR1 SGHVS and CDR2 FQNEAQ. The CDR3 is made up of 19 amino acids. The CDR3 bases are TGTGCCAGCAGCTTAGTTCGAGCGGGGGGAAGATCGTACCAAGAGACCCAGTACTTC. The encoded protein is CASSLVRAGGRSYQETQYF.

This chain connects TRBV9 to TRBJ2-7; 9 bases match TRBD1. The germline gives CDR1 SGDLS, CDR2 YYNGEE. Germline trimming cut 1 base from V and 7 bases from J; bases unmatched to any gene: 9. This CDR3 comprises 15 residues. The CDR3 sequence: CASSVSRTGAGEQYF. DNA for the CDR3: TGTGCCAGCAGCGTATCCAGGACAGGGGCTGGGGAGCAGTACTTC.

This chain uses TRBV3-1 (or the pseudogene TRBV3-2) with TRBJ1-1; tentatively, D is TRBD1 (5 bases). The CDR3 length is 12 residues. V was pared by 4 bases and J by 11 bases, with 14 bases between. CDR1 LGHDT and CDR2 YNNKEL come from the germline V gene (reference sequence). The CDR3 DNA reads TGTGCCAGCAGCCGGGAGGAGGAGGGGGCTTTCTTT. This translates into CASSREEEGAFF.

A remark on this clone: One junction end does not reproduce the germline sequence, and a read error may be involved. This chain uses TRBV7-7 with TRBJ2-5; D is unclear. CDR1 and CDR2 (germline): SSHAT, FNYEAQ (reference sequence). The CDR3 has 13 residues. The DNA of the CDR3 is TGTGCTAGCAGCTTCACAGTACAAGAGACCCAGTACTTC. It specifies CASSFTVQETQYF. Combining the CDR3 with reference TRBV7-7 and TRBJ2-5 gives the whole variable domain GAGVSQSPRYKVTKRGQDVTLRCDPISSHATLYWYQQALGQGPEFLTYFNYEAQPDKSGLPSDRFSAERPEGSISTLTIQRTEQRDSAMYRCASSFTVQETQYFGPGTRLLVL.

The sample holds a few counts of this clone. The chain employs TRBV11-2 and TRBJ1-1; TRBD1 might be the D (5 bases). The V gene's germline CDR1 is SGHAT and CDR2 FQNNGV. There are 14 residues in the CDR3. Trimming left V 0 bases short and J 10 bases short, with 15 bases between. The DNA of the CDR3 is TGTGCCAGCAGCTTAGATATAGCCAGGGCTGTAGCTTTCTTT. Its protein is CASSLDIARAVAFF.

This clone was counted only a few times. V gene TRBV6-5 combines with J gene TRBJ1-6; a weak D match, TRBD1 (5 bases). V lost 0 bases to trimming and J lost 3 bases, with 9 bases between them. Looked up from germline, CDR1 is MNHEY and CDR2 is SVGAGI. CDR3 length: 16 amino acids. CDR3 in amino acids: CASSYSMGGYNSPLHF. The CDR3 DNA is TGTGCCAGCAGTTACTCGATGGGGGGCTATAATTCACCCCTCCACTTT.